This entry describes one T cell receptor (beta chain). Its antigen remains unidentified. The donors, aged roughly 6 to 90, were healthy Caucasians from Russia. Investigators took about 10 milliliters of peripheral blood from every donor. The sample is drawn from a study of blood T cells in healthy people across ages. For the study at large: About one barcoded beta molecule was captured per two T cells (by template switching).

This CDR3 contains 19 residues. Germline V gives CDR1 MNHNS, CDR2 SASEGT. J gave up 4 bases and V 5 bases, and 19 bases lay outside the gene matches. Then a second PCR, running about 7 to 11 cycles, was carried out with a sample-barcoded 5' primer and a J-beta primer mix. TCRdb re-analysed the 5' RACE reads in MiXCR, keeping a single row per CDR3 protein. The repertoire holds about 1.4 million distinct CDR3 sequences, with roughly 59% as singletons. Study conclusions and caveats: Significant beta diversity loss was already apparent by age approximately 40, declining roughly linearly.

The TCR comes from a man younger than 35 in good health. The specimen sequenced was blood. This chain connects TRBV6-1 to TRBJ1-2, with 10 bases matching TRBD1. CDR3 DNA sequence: TGTGCCAGCAGTCTCCCGACAGGGGGCGCGGGGAGTGGCATCTATGGCTACACCTTC. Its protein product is CASSLPTGGAGSGIYGYTF.